This T cell receptor (beta chain) was obtained from a study of blood T cell repertoires in COVID-19. As originally analysed: Nucleated cell number was recorded as an estimate derived from reference gene primer amplification. This table comes from immunoSEQ multiplex PCR, and its TCRdb copy is limited to in-frame clones, with some not included. The DNA gave D and trimming, while V, J and clone size come from that table. This table has 110,000 to 150,000 clones, 85% to 90% appearing once. The specimen was peripheral blood. This sequence was found in a human donor in a cohort sampled during active COVID-19.

CDR3 amino acids: CASSLGTANGYTF. The CDR3 coding sequence is TGTGCCAGCAGTCTTGGGACAGCGAATGGCTACACCTTC. The V and J genes are TRBV27 and TRBJ1-2; TRBD1 matches at 7 bases. The CDR3 has 13 amino acids. V shed 5 bases and J 6 bases; nucleotides not matched to a gene: 6. The germline V gene encodes CDR1 MNHEY and CDR2 SMNVEV (reference sequence).